The clone carrying this T cell receptor (beta chain) has just a few counts. As yet, its antigen is unknown. V was cut by 6 bases and J by 4 bases, with 10 bases left in between. This CDR3 is 14 amino acids long. Germline assignment: CDR1 SNHLY and CDR2 FYNNEI. Ineligible for inclusion were patients with other autoimmune diseases, uncontrolled infections, pregnancy or lactation. Scientists amplified the TCR beta CDR3 regions from RNA transcripts. HTBI primers primed a first-round RT-PCR, and a second-round multiplex PCR followed. TCRdb re-analysed the multiplex PCR reads in MiXCR, keeping a single row per CDR3 protein. This table holds roughly 1.1 million distinct CDR3 sequences, roughly two fifths found once. This entry is derived from a study of Graves' ophthalmopathy and Graves' hyperthyroidism. Study in general: Cases classed as stable hyperthyroidism had no ophthalmopathy within 18 months of follow-up.

Study conclusions and caveats: A classifier, a 13-signature model, separated ophthalmopathy from stable hyperthyroidism with 87.88% sensitivity and about 83% specificity.

The sequenced sample was peripheral blood or thyroid tissue (not recorded which). This TCR was recovered from an adult man with Graves' hyperthyroidism. The chain links TRBV2 to TRBJ1-6; maybe TRBD1 (5 bases). The CDR3 reads CASRSGWYNSPLHF. The CDR3 bases are TGTGCCAGCAGGTCAGGGTGGTATAATTCACCCCTCCACTTT. Full variable domain (remainder filled in from reference TRBV2 and TRBJ1-6): EPEVTQTPSHQVTQMGQEVILRCVPISNHLYFYWYRQILGQKVEFLVSFYNNEISEKSEIFDDQFSVERPDGSNFTLKIRSTKLEDSAMYFCASRSGWYNSPLHFGNGTRLTVT.